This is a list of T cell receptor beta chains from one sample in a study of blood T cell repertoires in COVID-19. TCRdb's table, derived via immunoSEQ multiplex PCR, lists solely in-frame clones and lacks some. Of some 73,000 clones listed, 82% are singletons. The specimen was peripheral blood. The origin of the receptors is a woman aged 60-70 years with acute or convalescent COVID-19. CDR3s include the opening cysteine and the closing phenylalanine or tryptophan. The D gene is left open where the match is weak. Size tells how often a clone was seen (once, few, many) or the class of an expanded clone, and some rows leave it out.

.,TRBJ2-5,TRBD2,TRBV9,CASSPGTSGLYQETQYF,TGTGCCAGCAGCCCGGGGACTAGCGGGCTGTACCAAGAGACCCAGTACTTC
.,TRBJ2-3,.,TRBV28,CASSPRGGTDTQYF,TGTGCCAGCAGTCCGAGGGGGGGAACAGATACGCAGTATTTT
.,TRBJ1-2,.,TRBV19,CASSNARYGYTF,TGTGCCAGTAGTAATGCGAGGTATGGCTACACCTTC
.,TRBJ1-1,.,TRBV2,CASSDAVNTEAFF,TGTGCCAGCAGTGACGCGGTTAACACTGAAGCTTTCTTT
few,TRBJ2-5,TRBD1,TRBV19,CASSTGTGPQETQYF,TGTGCCAGTAGTACCGGGACAGGTCCGCAAGAGACCCAGTACTTC
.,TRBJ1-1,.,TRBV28,CAAQRGSFGTEAFF,TGTGCCGCCCAACGAGGGTCCTTCGGGACTGAAGCTTTCTTT
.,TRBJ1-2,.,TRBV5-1,CASRSQGKDGYTF,TGCGCCAGCAGATCCCAGGGGAAAGATGGCTACACCTTC
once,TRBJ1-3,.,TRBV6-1,CASGRSGNTIYF,TGTGCCAGCGGCAGGTCCGGAAACACCATATATTTT
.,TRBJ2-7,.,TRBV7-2,CASSPDRQHYEQYF,TGTGCCAGCAGCCCTGACAGGCAGCACTACGAGCAGTACTTC
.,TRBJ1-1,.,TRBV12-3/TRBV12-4,CASRSRIEAFF,TGTGCCAGCAGGTCTAGGATTGAAGCTTTCTTT
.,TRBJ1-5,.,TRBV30,CAWSVGGRNQPQHF,TGTGCCTGGAGTGTCGGTGGGCGCAATCAGCCCCAGCATTTT
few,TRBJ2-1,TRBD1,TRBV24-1,CATQDRAKYNEQFF,TGTGCCACCCAAGACAGGGCGAAATACAATGAGCAGTTCTTC
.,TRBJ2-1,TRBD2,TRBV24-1,CATRGLAGGGEQFF,TGTGCCACCAGAGGACTAGCGGGAGGTGGTGAGCAGTTCTTC
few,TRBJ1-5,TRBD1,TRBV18,CASSPRDSANQPQHF,TGTGCCAGCTCACCGAGGGACAGCGCCAATCAGCCCCAGCATTTT
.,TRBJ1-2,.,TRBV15,CATSPVGGSVYGYTF,TGTGCCACCAGCCCCGTGGGTGGGAGCGTCTATGGCTACACCTTC
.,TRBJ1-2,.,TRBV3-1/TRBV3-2,CASSPRRRDFNYGYTF,TGTGCCAGCAGCCCTCGTCGACGGGACTTTAACTATGGCTACACCTTC
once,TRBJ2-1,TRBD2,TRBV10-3,CAISGHTELAGGPGPGYNEQFF,TGTGCCATCAGTGGACATACGGAACTAGCGGGGGGGCCGGGGCCTGGCTACAATGAGCAGTTCTTC
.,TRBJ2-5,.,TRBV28,CASSLGGGNPETQYF,TGTGCCAGCAGTTTGGGAGGAGGGAATCCTGAGACCCAGTACTTC
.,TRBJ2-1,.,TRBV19,CASSNTTKLALGNEQFF,TGTGCCAGTAGTAACACCACGAAACTAGCCCTTGGGAATGAGCAGTTCTTC
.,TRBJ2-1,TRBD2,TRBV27,CASTHSRSGRVGTRSYNEQFF,TGTGCCAGCACCCATTCCCGTAGCGGGAGAGTGGGGACCAGATCCTACAATGAGCAGTTCTTC
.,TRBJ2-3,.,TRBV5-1,CATKRGLTSTDTQYF,TGCGCCACCAAAAGGGGACTGACTTCCACAGATACGCAGTATTTT
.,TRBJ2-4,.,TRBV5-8,CASSLAQGSIQYF,TGTGCCAGCAGCTTGGCCCAGGGCTCCATTCAGTACTTC
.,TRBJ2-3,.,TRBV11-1,CASSPDGSTDTQYF,TGTGCCAGCAGCCCTGACGGGAGCACAGATACGCAGTATTTT
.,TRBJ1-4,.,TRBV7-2,CASSVPGEVKLFF,TGTGCCAGCAGCGTCCCCGGGGAGGTAAAACTGTTTTTT
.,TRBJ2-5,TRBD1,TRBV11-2,CASSPQGQGTETQYF,TGTGCCAGCAGCCCGCAAGGACAGGGGACGGAGACCCAGTACTTC
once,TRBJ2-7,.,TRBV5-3,CARSLELDSPYEQYF,TGTGCCAGAAGCTTGGAGCTGGACTCTCCCTACGAGCAGTACTTC
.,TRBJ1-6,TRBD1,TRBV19,CASKPGQLNSPLHF,TGTGCCAGTAAACCGGGACAGCTTAATTCACCCCTCCACTTT
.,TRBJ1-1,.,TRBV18,CASSPPGEPTEAFF,TGTGCCAGCTCACCTCCCGGGGAGCCCACTGAAGCTTTCTTT
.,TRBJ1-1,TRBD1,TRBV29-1,CSAGQGVDTEAFF,TGCAGCGCGGGACAGGGAGTCGACACTGAAGCTTTCTTT
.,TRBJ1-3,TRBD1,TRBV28,CASITGGAEGNTIYF,TGTGCCAGCATTACAGGGGGCGCGGAAGGAAACACCATATATTTT
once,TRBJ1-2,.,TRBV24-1,CATSSHGGLNGYTF,TGTGCCACCAGTAGCCACGGGGGTCTCAATGGCTACACCTTC
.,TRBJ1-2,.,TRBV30,CAWSEQGVHGYTF,TGTGCCTGGAGTGAACAGGGAGTACACGGCTACACCTTC
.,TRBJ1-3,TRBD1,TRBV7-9,CASSSLTTGGGNTIYF,TGTGCCAGCAGCTCGTTAACTACAGGGGGCGGAAACACCATATATTTT
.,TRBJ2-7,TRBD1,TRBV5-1,CASSLAVGTGGGEQYF,TGCGCCAGCAGCCTCGCCGTTGGGACAGGGGGCGGCGAGCAGTACTTC
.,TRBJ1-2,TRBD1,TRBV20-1,CSARQGRTF,TGCAGTGCGAGACAGGGGAGAACCTTC
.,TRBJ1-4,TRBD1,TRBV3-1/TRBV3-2,CASRPNNPGQGNEKLFF,TGTGCCAGCAGGCCAAATAATCCGGGACAGGGGAATGAAAAACTGTTTTTT